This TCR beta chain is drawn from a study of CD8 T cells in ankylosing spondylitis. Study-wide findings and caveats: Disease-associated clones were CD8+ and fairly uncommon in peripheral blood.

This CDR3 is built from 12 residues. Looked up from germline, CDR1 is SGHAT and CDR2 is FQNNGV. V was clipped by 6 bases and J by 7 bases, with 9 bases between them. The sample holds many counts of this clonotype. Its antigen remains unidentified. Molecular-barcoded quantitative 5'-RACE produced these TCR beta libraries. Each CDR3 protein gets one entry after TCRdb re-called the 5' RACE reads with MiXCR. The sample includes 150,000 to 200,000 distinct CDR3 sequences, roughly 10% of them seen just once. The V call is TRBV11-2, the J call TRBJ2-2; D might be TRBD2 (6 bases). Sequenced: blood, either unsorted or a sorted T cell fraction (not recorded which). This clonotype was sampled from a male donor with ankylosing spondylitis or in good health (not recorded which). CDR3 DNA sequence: TGTGCCAGCAGGCTAGCGTACGGGGAGCTGTTTTTT. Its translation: CASRLAYGELFF.